This TCR beta chain is from a study of blood T cell repertoires in COVID-19. Study-level information: The samples span acute and convalescent COVID-19 from the United States, Italy and Spain. T cells, B-cell-depleted T cells, or PBMCs provided the cDNA or gDNA that served as material.

Germline values: CDR1 SGHDN, CDR2 FVKESK. This CDR3 has 15 residues. V lost 5 bases, J lost 6 bases, and 12 bases stayed unmatched. Original processing methods: By means of reference gene primer amplification, nucleated cell counts were estimated. Profiling relied on immunoSEQ multiplex PCR, and the TCRdb table lists in-frame clones only, not all of them. That table is the source of V, J and clone size, and D and trimming were worked out from the DNA. The sample records 150,000 to 200,000 clones, approximately 86% being singletons. The sequence was collected from a woman aged 55-75 years with acute COVID-19. The sequenced sample consisted of PBMCs or T cells enriched from blood (not recorded which). This chain uses TRBV14 with TRBJ1-2; TRBD1 matches at 7 bases. The CDR3 reads CASSLRTGGINGYTF. CDR3 coding DNA: TGTGCCAGCAGCTTGCGGACAGGTGGAATTAATGGCTACACCTTC.